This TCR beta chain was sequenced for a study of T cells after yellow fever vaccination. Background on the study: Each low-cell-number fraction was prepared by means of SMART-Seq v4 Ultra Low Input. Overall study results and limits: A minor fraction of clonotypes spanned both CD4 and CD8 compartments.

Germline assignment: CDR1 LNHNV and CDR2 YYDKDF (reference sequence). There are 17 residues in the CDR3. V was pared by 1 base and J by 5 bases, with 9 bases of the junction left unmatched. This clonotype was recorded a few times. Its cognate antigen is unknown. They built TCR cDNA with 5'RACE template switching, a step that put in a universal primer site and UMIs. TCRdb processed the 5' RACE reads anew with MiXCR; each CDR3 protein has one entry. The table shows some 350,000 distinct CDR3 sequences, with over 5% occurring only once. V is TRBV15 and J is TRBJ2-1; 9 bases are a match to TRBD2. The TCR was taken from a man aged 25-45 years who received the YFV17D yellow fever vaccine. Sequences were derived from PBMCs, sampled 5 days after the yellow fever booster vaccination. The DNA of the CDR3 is TGTGCCACCAGCAGAGTCCGAAGGCTAGCGGGAAACAATGAGCAGTTCTTC. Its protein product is CATSRVRRLAGNNEQFF. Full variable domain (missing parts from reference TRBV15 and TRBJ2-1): DAMVIQNPRYQVTQFGKPVTLSCSQTLNHNVMYWYQQKSSQAPKLLFHYYDKDFNNEADTPDNFQSRRPNTSFCFLDIRSPGLGDTAMYLCATSRVRRLAGNNEQFFGPGTRLTVL.